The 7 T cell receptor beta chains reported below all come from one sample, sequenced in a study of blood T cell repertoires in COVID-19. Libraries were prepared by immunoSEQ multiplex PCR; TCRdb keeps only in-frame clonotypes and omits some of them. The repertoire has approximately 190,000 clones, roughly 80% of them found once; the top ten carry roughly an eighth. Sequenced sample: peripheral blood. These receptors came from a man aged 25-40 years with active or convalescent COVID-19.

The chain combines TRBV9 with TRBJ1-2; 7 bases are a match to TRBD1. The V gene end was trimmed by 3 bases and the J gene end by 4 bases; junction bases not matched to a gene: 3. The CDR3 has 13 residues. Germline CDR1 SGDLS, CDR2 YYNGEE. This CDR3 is CASSGDRPYGYTF. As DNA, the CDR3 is TGTGCCAGCAGCGGGGACAGACCCTATGGCTACACCTTC.

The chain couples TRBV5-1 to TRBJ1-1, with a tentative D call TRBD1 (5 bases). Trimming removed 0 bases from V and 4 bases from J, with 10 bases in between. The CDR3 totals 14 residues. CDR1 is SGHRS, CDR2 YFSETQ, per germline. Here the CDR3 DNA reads TGCGCCAGCAGCTTGGAGGCGGGGGGCACTGAAGCTTTCTTT. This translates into CASSLEAGGTEAFF.

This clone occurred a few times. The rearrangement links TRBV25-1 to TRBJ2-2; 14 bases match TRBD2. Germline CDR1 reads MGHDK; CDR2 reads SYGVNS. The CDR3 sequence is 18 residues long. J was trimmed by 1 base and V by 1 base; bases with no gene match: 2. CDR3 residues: CASSELGTSGRNTGELFF. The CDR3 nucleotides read TGTGCCAGCAGTGAATTGGGGACTAGCGGGAGGAACACCGGGGAGCTGTTTTTT. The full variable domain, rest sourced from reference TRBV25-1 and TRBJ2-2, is EADIYQTPRYLVIGTGKKITLECSQTMGHDKMYWYQQDPGMELHLIHYSYGVNSTEKGDLSSESTVSRIRTEHFPLTLESARPSHTSQYLCASSELGTSGRNTGELFFGEGSRLTVL.

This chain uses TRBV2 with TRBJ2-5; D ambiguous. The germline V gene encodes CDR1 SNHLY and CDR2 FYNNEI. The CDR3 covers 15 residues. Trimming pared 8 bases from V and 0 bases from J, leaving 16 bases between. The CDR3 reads CASDYHRNYQETQYF. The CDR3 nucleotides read TGTGCCAGCGATTATCACAGAAATTACCAAGAGACCCAGTACTTC.

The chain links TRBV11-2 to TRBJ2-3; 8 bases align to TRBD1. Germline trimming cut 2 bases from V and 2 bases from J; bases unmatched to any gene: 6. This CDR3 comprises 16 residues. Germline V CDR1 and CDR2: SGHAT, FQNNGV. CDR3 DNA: TGTGCCAGCAGCTTAAGGGCAGGGGGCATCACAGATACGCAGTATTTT. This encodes CASSLRAGGITDTQYF.

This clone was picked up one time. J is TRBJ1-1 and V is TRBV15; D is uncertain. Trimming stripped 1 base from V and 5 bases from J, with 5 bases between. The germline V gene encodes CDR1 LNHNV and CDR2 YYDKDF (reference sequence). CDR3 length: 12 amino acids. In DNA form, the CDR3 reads TGTGCCACCAGCAGAGCCGGGACTGAAGCTTTCTTT. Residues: CATSRAGTEAFF.

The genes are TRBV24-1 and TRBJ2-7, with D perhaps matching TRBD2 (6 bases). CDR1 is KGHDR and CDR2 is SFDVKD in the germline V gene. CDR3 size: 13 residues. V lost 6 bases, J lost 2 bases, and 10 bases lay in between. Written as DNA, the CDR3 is TGTGCCACCAGTCGGGGCGGGGCCTACGAGCAGTACTTC. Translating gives CATSRGGAYEQYF.